One and the same sample provided the 23 T cell receptor beta chains below, sequenced in a study of T cells in localized non-small cell lung cancer. The assay was immunoSEQ multiplex PCR, and TCRdb's table has in-frame clones only and misses some. This sample has about 52,000 clones, with around nine tenths found just once. The sequences come from PBMCs, collected before any cancer treatment. Receptors were obtained from a female donor with stage II lung adenocarcinoma.

The chain combines TRBV5-4 with TRBJ2-7, with D maybe TRBD2 (6 bases). CDR3 length: 14 residues. The germline V gene has CDR1 SGHNT and CDR2 YYREEE (reference sequence). V was trimmed by 0 bases and J by 7 bases, leaving 14 bases between them. Written as DNA, the CDR3 is TGTGCCAGCAGCTTGGCAGGAGGGTCAGGGGAGCAGTACTTC. This codes for CASSLAGGSGEQYF.

V gene TRBV28 combines with J gene TRBJ2-2; D is ambiguous. Germline V CDR1 and CDR2: MDHEN, SYDVKM. This CDR3 region has 12 residues. With 5 bases removed from V and 5 bases from J, the gap between germline ends came to 6 bases. The CDR3 nucleotides read TGTGCCAGCAGTACCCCGACCGGGGAGCTGTTTTTT. It specifies CASSTPTGELFF.

This rearrangement joins TRBV5-1 to TRBJ1-4; D is undetermined. Trimming stripped 4 bases from V and 0 bases from J, with 16 bases between. The CDR3 covers 17 residues. The germline V gene encodes CDR1 SGHRS and CDR2 YFSETQ. CDR3 loop: CASSPLLLGATNEKLFF. In DNA form, the CDR3 reads TGCGCCAGCAGCCCGCTCCTCCTAGGTGCAACTAATGAAAAACTGTTTTTT.

The J gene is TRBJ2-5, the V gene TRBV5-4; 7 positions match TRBD1. This CDR3 region has 14 residues. V dropped 3 bases and J dropped 5; count of bases not matched to a gene: 7. The germline V gene encodes CDR1 SGHNT and CDR2 YYREEE (reference sequence). CDR3: CASSSTGVRETQYF. The CDR3 DNA reads as TGTGCCAGCAGCTCCACAGGGGTCCGGGAGACCCAGTACTTC. Filled out from reference TRBV5-4 and TRBJ2-5, the complete variable domain reads ETGVTQSPTHLIKTRGQQVTLRCSSQSGHNTVSWYQQALGQGPQFIFQYYREEENGRGNFPPRFSGLQFPNYSSELNVNALELDDSALYLCASSSTGVRETQYFGPGTRLLVL.

The CDR3 here is CASSLSIGFRGHEQYF. The CDR3, as DNA: TGTGCCAGTAGTCTAAGCATTGGGTTCAGGGGCCACGAGCAGTACTTC. The V gene is TRBV19, the J gene TRBJ2-7; D perhaps matches TRBD1 (6 bases). The CDR3 length is 16 residues. Trimming left V 5 bases short and J 5 bases short, with 22 bases between. Germline V gives CDR1 LNHDA, CDR2 SQIVND (reference sequence).

This clone was detected only a few times. The chain links TRBV2 to TRBJ2-5; 8 bases line up with TRBD2. The germline gives CDR1 SNHLY, CDR2 FYNNEI. The length of the CDR3 is 14 residues. V gave up 8 bases and J gave up 1 base; unmatched junction bases: 6. CDR3 coding DNA: TGTGCCAGCGTGTCGGGGGGGGTCCAAGAGACCCAGTACTTC. This sequence encodes CASVSGGVQETQYF.

The chain is built from TRBV30 and TRBJ1-2; TRBD1 agrees at 9 bases. The V gene end was trimmed by 5 bases and the J gene end by 5 bases; junction bases not matched to a gene: 3. There are 12 residues in the CDR3. Germline V gives CDR1 GTSNPN, CDR2 SVGIG (reference sequence). The DNA of the CDR3 is TGTGCCTGGGCCGGGACAGGGTATGGCTACACCTTC. The encoded protein is CAWAGTGYGYTF.

This rearrangement joins TRBV18 to TRBJ1-1; 8 bases align to TRBD1. The V segment lost 5 bases and the J segment 4 bases; nucleotides outside the gene matches: 6. There are 14 residues in the CDR3. From germline, CDR1 is KGHSH and CDR2 LQKENI. The CDR3 loop is CASSSVRGPTEAFF. The CDR3, as DNA: TGTGCCAGCTCATCGGTCAGGGGGCCCACTGAAGCTTTCTTT. The variable domain in full, with the rest retrieved from reference TRBV18 and TRBJ1-1, is NAGVMQNPRHLVRRRGQEARLRCSPMKGHSHVYWYRQLPEEGLKFMVYLQKENIIDESGMPKERFSAEFPKEGPSILRIQQVVRGDSAAYFCASSSVRGPTEAFFGQGTRLTVV.

This clone is categorized as medium-sized. This rearrangement joins TRBV2 to TRBJ1-1; the match to TRBD1 covers 7 bases. The CDR3 totals 13 residues. The germline V gene encodes CDR1 SNHLY and CDR2 FYNNEI. The V gene end was trimmed by 10 bases and the J gene end by 0 bases; junction bases not matched to a gene: 5. CDR3 nucleotide sequence: TGTGCCAACGGACAGGAAGTGAACACTGAAGCTTTCTTT. Protein: CANGQEVNTEAFF.

The J gene is TRBJ2-1, the V gene TRBV6-4, with D hard to call. The CDR3 consists of 13 residues. Germline values: CDR1 MRHNA, CDR2 SNTAGT. The V end was cut by 2 bases, the J end by 5 bases, with 7 bases between. CDR3 sequence reads: CASSDKDHNEQFF. As DNA, the CDR3 is TGTGCCAGCAGTGACAAGGACCACAATGAGCAGTTCTTC.

The chain uses TRBV5-4 and TRBJ1-5; 11 nucleotides agree with TRBD1. After removal of 4 bases from V and 6 bases from J, the junction contained 6 bases not matched to a gene. This CDR3 is 15 amino acids long. The germline CDR1 and CDR2 sequences are SGHNT and YYREEE (reference sequence). The CDR3: CASSRGQGEGQPQHF. As DNA, the CDR3 is TGTGCCAGCAGCCGGGGACAGGGGGAAGGTCAGCCCCAGCATTTT.

A single count supports this clone. The chain carries TRBV6-5 and TRBJ2-4; D might be TRBD1 or TRBD2, each matching 5 bases. This CDR3 is 13 amino acids long. Germline CDR1 and CDR2: MNHEY and SVGAGI. Trimming removed 6 bases from V and 4 bases from J, with 10 bases in between. CDR3 region: CASSRDPKNIQYF. Here the CDR3 DNA reads TGTGCCAGCAGCCGGGACCCTAAAAACATTCAGTACTTC.

V gene TRBV11-2 combines with J gene TRBJ1-2; D might be TRBD1 (5 bases). This CDR3 region has 14 residues. The germline CDR1 and CDR2 sequences are SGHAT and FQNNGV. With 3 bases removed from V and 2 bases from J, the gap between germline ends came to 10 bases. The DNA for the CDR3 is TGTGCCAGCAGCTTGGGGGTACACAACTATGGCTACACCTTC. Translating it yields CASSLGVHNYGYTF.

The V gene is TRBV15, the J gene TRBJ1-5, with a weak D call TRBD1 (5 bases). In germline, CDR1 is LNHNV, CDR2 YYDKDF (reference sequence). Trimming shortened V by 0 bases and J by 2 bases, and 8 bases separated the two germline ends. CDR3 length: 15 residues. The CDR3 reads CATSRDVGGNQPQHF. In nucleotides, the CDR3 is TGTGCCACCAGCAGAGATGTAGGGGGCAATCAGCCCCAGCATTTT.

The V and J genes are TRBV30 and TRBJ1-2; no clear D. Looked up from germline, CDR1 is GTSNPN and CDR2 is SVGIG (reference sequence). The CDR3 has 12 amino acids. The V gene lost 3 bases and the J gene lost 1 base, with 6 bases spanning the gap. In nucleotides, the CDR3 is TGTGCCTGGAGCCAGGTTAACTATGGCTACACCTTC. The encoded protein is CAWSQVNYGYTF.

The gene calls are TRBV30 and TRBJ1-2, with a possible D match to TRBD1 (5 bases). The CDR3 spans 13 residues. CDR1 and CDR2 from the germline V gene are GTSNPN and SVGIG (reference sequence). The V and J ends lost 2 bases and 4 bases respectively, with 11 bases between them. The CDR3 loop reads CAWSRGDFYGYTF. The CDR3 bases are TGTGCCTGGAGTCGAGGGGACTTCTATGGCTACACCTTC.

The chain couples TRBV6-1 to TRBJ1-5; D uncertain. Trimming removed 7 bases from V and 7 bases from J, with 14 bases in between. This CDR3 has 13 residues. Germline assignment: CDR1 MNHNS and CDR2 SASEGT. In DNA, the CDR3 is TGTGCCAGCACCTGGACGGCCGGCCAGCCCCAGCATTTT. Encoded protein: CASTWTAGQPQHF.

The V and J genes are TRBV7-8 and TRBJ2-1; D is perhaps TRBD1 or TRBD2 (7 bases each). Germline V lookup: CDR1 SGHVS, CDR2 FQNEAQ. The CDR3 is 19 residues long. The germline V and J ends were trimmed by 6 bases and 4 bases, with 28 bases remaining between them. The CDR3 coding sequence is TGTGCCAGCAGTCACTATTCAGGGGGACTACCAATCATTTACAATGAGCAGTTCTTC. Amino acids: CASSHYSGGLPIIYNEQFF.

The J gene is TRBJ1-2, the V gene TRBV19; D ambiguous. The germline gives CDR1 LNHDA, CDR2 SQIVND (reference sequence). V was cut by 7 bases and J by 2 bases, with 14 bases left in between. The CDR3 covers 14 residues. CDR3 amino acids: CASTHSTPNYGYTF. As DNA, the CDR3 is TGTGCCAGTACGCACTCAACGCCCAACTATGGCTACACCTTC. Filled out from reference TRBV19 and TRBJ1-2, the complete variable domain reads DGGITQSPKYLFRKEGQNVTLSCEQNLNHDAMYWYRQDPGQGLRLIYYSQIVNDFQKGDIAEGYSVSREKKESFPLTVTSAQKNPTAFYLCASTHSTPNYGYTFGSGTRLTVV.

J is TRBJ1-2 and V is TRBV14, with D maybe TRBD1 (6 bases). Germline loops: CDR1 SGHDN, CDR2 FVKESK. The CDR3 is made up of 14 amino acids. Trimming pared 3 bases from V and 8 bases from J, leaving 16 bases between. DNA for the CDR3: TGTGCCAGCAGCCAGGAACGGACAGCTGGAGGCTACACCTTC. Translated, it gives CASSQERTAGGYTF. Using reference TRBV14 and TRBJ1-2 for the parts outside the CDR3, the full variable domain is EAGVTQFPSHSVIEKGQTVTLRCDPISGHDNLYWYRRVMGKEIKFLLHFVKESKQDESGMPNNRFLAERTGGTYSTLKVQPAELEDSGVYFCASSQERTAGGYTFGSGTRLTVV.

V is TRBV2 and J is TRBJ1-2, with 11 bases matching TRBD1. The V segment lost 2 bases and the J segment 4 bases; nucleotides outside the gene matches: 6. The CDR3 has 16 amino acids. Germline CDR1 and CDR2: SNHLY and FYNNEI. CDR3 amino acids: CASSELGQGAGYGYTF. The DNA of the CDR3 is TGTGCCAGCAGTGAACTTGGACAGGGGGCGGGCTATGGCTACACCTTC.

The J gene is TRBJ2-7, the V gene TRBV18, with a weak D call TRBD2 (6 bases). Trimming stripped 3 bases from V and 5 bases from J, with 11 bases between. In germline, CDR1 is KGHSH, CDR2 LQKENI. CDR3 size: 13 residues. CDR3 coding DNA: TGTGCCAGCTCACCCTGGAGGGTCGACGAGCAGTACTTC. Translation gives CASSPWRVDEQYF.

The CDR3 nucleotides are TGTGCCAGCAGTTGGGACAGGAGAGCTAACTATGGCTACACCTTC. Translated: CASSWDRRANYGYTF. The rearrangement joins TRBV6-5 to TRBJ1-2, with 8 positions matching TRBD1. With V trimmed by 4 bases and J by 0 bases, 4 bases remained unmatched. The CDR3 contains 15 residues. Germline V gives CDR1 MNHEY, CDR2 SVGAGI.